This TCR beta chain emerged from a study of cytomegalovirus exposure and HLA in healthy donors. Study summary: Genotyping showed 81% of roughly 400 donors falling in the Caucasian-associated ancestry cluster.

The CDR3 sequence is 14 residues long. Germline V gene data show CDR1 as SGHVS and CDR2 as FQNEAQ. The ends were cut back, 2 bases at V and 8 bases at J, with 12 bases in the middle. This clone appeared a few times. Amplification used 60 Vbeta primers and 13 Jbeta primers. Clones were sequenced by immunoSEQ multiplex PCR, and TCRdb holds only the in-frame ones, with some missing. The profile covers 75,000 to 100,000 clones, with 55% to 75% appearing a single time and roughly 3.2% taken by the ten largest. The chain carries TRBV7-8 and TRBJ1-4; TRBD1 is a possible D gene (5 bases). The TCR sequence derives from a man aged 55 to 70 in good health and CMV-seronegative. The sequenced material came from PBMCs. As DNA, the CDR3 is TGTGCCAGCAGCTTACAGGGAGGTTACGAAAAACTGTTTTTT. This sequence encodes CASSLQGGYEKLFF.